This TCR beta chain was sequenced for a study of cytotoxic CD8 clonotypes in ibrutinib-treated CLL (dated by TCRdb to the early 2020s). About the full investigation: In this cohort, 15 patients were treatment-naive and ten to eleven were relapsed/refractory, while 17 to 18 had unmutated IGHV. Partial responses were observed in about 25 patients and complete responses in 2; after a median follow-up of about 69 months, remission was maintained in approximately 14 patients and progression was observed in roughly twelve. Samples at response were collected after a median of around twelve months of treatment, with a range of about 6 to 40 months. An average of 255,043 productive templates and 94,082 productive rearrangements was obtained per sample. Longitudinal samples were available for about 30% of the 86 trial participants. Cryopreserved peripheral blood mononuclear cells were obtained prior to treatment, at the time of response, and at either disease progression or sustained remission. Every sample from remission and from progressive disease was obtained while the patients were still on ibrutinib. Broad study findings and their caveats: Clonality increased at ibrutinib response, stayed stable in sustained remission, and fell back toward baseline at progression. At baseline, clonality was higher than in age-matched healthy donors and showed a strong correlation with circulating CD8+ T-cell counts. Public clonotypes were rare and either shrank or stayed stable during treatment, and the rise in clonality at ibrutinib response reflected expansion of private clonotypes. Lymph node repertoires were not examined, and the timing of sampling was not matched between patients in sustained remission and those whose disease progressed.

The sample's time point, from its label and the paper: approximately 2 years on ibrutinib. Approximately 2 micrograms of genomic DNA were extracted from cryopreserved PBMCs for TCR beta library preparation. Longitudinal blood samples from CLL patients on ibrutinib monotherapy were analyzed using high-throughput TCR beta sequencing. Patients were enrolled in a phase 2 open-label single-center ibrutinib monotherapy trial. The goal of deep resolution MiSeq sequencing was a depth between 1 in 1 million and 1 in 200,000 T cells, and coverage averaged 10x per clonotype. TCR beta libraries were generated with the immunoSEQ hsTCRB Kit. The study's processing was this. The data were analyzed with ImmunoSEQ Analyzer and ImmunoSEQ Data Assistant, and V, D and J gene assignments followed IMGT definitions. Clonality was computed as one minus normalized Shannon entropy of productive rearrangement frequencies, ranging from 0 to 1. Public clonotype analysis was restricted to overrepresented clonotypes comprising at least 0.05% of each patient's repertoire. About a dozen repertoires from age-matched healthy donors, obtained from immuneACCESS, served as clonality controls. As stored in TCRdb, this immuneACCESS dataset retains in-frame rearrangements with V and J assigned. A fraction of the clones does not appear; measured against another copy, unresolved V genes explain less than half of the discrepancy, and the remainder lacks a known reason. That table supplies the V and J calls and clone size; D and trimming were determined from the DNA. This sample gives fewer than 35,000 clones in total; more than 65% of them show up just once. 45% to 65% of the sample goes to the ten largest clones.

With respect to this clone: Its antigen remains unidentified. Qualities for individual bases were not recorded, and no much larger clone is one base off.

A distance of 7 bases separates the germline ends of V and J, which lose 0 bases and 2 bases respectively. Including the terminal cysteine and phenylalanine, the CDR3 comprises 14 residues. CDR3 DNA is the only sequence kept; it has 42 bases, read in frame from the first base. Per the germline V gene (reference sequence), SGHNT is the CDR1 and YYREEE is the CDR2. This clonotype originated in a human donor with chronic lymphocytic leukemia. The input for sequencing was PBMCs, taken after 24 months of ibrutinib treatment. The receptor chain draws on TRBV5-4 and TRBJ2-3; the D gene lacks a confident call. The CDR3 corresponds to CASSLEHHTDTQYF. DNA sequence: TGTGCCAGCAGCTTGGAGCACCACACAGATACGCAGTATTTT.